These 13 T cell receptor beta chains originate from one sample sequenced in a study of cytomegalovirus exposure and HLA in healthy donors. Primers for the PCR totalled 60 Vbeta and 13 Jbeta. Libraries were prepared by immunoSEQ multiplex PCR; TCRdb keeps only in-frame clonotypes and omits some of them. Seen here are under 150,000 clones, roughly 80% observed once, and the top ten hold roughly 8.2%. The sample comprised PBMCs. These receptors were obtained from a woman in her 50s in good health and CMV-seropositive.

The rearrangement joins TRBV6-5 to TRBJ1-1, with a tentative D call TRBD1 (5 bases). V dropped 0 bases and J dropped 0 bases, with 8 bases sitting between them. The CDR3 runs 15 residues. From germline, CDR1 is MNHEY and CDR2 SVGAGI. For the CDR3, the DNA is TGTGCCAGCAGTTACTCGCAGGGTATGAACACTGAAGCTTTCTTT. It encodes CASSYSQGMNTEAFF.

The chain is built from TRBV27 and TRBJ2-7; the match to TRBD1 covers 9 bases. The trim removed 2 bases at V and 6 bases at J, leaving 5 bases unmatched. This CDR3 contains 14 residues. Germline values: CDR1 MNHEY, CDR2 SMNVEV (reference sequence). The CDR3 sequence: CASSLGDRDSEQYF. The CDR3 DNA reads TGTGCCAGCAGTTTAGGGGACAGGGATAGCGAGCAGTACTTC.

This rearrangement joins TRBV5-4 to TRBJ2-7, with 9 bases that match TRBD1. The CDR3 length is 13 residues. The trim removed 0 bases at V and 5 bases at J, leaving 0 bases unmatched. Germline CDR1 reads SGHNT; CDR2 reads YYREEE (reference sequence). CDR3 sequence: CASSLGDRDEQYF. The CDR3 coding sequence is TGTGCCAGCAGCTTGGGGGACAGGGACGAGCAGTACTTC.

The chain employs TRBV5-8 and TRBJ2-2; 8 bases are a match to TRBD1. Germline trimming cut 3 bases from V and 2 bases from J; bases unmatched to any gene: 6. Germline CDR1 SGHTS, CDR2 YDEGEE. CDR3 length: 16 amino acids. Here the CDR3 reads CASSWTGIGNTGELFF. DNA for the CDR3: TGTGCCAGCAGCTGGACAGGGATTGGAAACACCGGGGAGCTGTTTTTT. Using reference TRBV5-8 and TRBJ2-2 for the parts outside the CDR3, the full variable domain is EAGVTQSPTHLIKTRGQQATLRCSPISGHTSVYWYQQALGLGLQFLLWYDEGEERNRGNFPPRFSGRQFPNYSSELNVNALELEDSALYLCASSWTGIGNTGELFFGEGSRLTVL.

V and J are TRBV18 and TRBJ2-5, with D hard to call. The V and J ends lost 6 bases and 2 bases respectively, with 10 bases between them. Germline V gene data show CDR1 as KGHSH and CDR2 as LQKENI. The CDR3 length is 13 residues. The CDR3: CASSGQLQETQYF. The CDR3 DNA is TGTGCCAGCTCTGGGCAGCTTCAAGAGACCCAGTACTTC.

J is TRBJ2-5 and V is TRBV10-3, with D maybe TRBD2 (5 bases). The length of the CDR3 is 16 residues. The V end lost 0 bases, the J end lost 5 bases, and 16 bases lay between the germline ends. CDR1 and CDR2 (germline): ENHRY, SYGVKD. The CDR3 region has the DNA TGTGCCATCAGTGAGTCGAACGTTCCGGGGTGGGAGACCCAGTACTTC. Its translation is CAISESNVPGWETQYF.

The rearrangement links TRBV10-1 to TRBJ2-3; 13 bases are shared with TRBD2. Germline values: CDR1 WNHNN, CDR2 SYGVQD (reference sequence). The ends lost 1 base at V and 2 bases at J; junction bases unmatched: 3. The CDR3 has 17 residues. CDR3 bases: TGCGCCAGCAGTGAGTGGGGACTAGCGGGGCCCACAGATACGCAGTATTTT. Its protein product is CASSEWGLAGPTDTQYF.

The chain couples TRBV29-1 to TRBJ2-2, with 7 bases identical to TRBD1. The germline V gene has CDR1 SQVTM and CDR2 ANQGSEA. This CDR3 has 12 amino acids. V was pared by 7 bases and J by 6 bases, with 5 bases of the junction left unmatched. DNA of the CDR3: TGCAGCGCCGGGACAGAACCCGGGGAGCTGTTTTTT. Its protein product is CSAGTEPGELFF.

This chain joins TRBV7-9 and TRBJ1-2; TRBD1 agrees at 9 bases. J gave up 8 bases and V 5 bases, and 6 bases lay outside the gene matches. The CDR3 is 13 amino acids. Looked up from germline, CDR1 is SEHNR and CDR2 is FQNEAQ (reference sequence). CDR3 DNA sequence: TGTGCCAGCAGCGAAAACAGGGGGCACGGCTACACCTTC. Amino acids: CASSENRGHGYTF.

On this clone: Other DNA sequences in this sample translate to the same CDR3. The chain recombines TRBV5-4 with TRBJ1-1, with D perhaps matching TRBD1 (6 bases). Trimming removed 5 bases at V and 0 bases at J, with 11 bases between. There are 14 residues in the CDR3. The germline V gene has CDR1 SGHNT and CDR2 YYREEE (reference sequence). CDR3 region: CASSTQGLNTEAFF. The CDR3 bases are TGTGCCAGCAGTACACAGGGACTGAACACTGAAGCTTTCTTT.

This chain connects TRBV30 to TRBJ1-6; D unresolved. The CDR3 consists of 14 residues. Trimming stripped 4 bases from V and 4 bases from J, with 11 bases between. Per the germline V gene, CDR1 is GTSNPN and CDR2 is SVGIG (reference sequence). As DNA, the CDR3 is TGTGCCTGGAACTCAGGCCCTTATAATTCACCCCTCCACTTT. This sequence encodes CAWNSGPYNSPLHF. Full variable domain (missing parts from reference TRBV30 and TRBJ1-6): SQTIHQWPATLVQPVGSPLSLECTVEGTSNPNLYWYRQAAGRGLQLLFYSVGIGQISSEVPQNLSASRPQDRQFILSSKKLLLSDSGFYLCAWNSGPYNSPLHFGNGTRLTVT.

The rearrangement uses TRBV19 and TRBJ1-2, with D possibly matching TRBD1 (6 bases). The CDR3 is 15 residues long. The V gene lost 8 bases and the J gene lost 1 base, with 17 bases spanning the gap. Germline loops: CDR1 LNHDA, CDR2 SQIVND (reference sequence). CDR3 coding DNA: TGTGCCAGTGTACAGCAGGGGACCCTTAACTATGGCTACACCTTC. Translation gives CASVQQGTLNYGYTF.

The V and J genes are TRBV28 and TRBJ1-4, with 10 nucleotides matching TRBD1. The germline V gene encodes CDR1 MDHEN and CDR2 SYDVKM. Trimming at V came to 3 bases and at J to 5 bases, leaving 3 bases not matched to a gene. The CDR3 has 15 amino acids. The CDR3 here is CASSFRTGGNEKLFF. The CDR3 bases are TGTGCCAGCAGTTTTCGGACAGGGGGGAATGAAAAACTGTTTTTT. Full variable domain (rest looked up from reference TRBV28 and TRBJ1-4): DVKVTQSSRYLVKRTGEKVFLECVQDMDHENMFWYRQDPGLGLRLIYFSYDVKMKEKGDIPEGYSVSREKKERFSLILESASTNQTSMYLCASSFRTGGNEKLFFGSGTQLSVL.